This paragraph reports one TCR beta chain. The target antigen is unknown. Study results and limitations: Whole repertoires were not studied in the larger cohort, only one V-J beta rearrangement.

Using its own MiXCR run on the 5' RACE reads, TCRdb lists one record per CDR3 protein. Of thousands of distinct CDR3 sequences in the sample, 59% were seen once. The germline gives CDR1 SGHRS, CDR2 YFSETQ. The CDR3 consists of 17 residues. The germline V and J ends were trimmed by 0 bases and 2 bases, with 12 bases remaining between them. The source is a female donor with breast cancer. The sequencing sample was made of tumor-infiltrating memory CD4+ T cells sorted from the breast tumor. As for subset: memory CD4+ T cells, CD4+CD45RO+CD25-. The rearrangement uses TRBV5-1 and TRBJ2-6, with D perhaps matching TRBD1 (5 bases). The DNA for the CDR3 is TGCGCCAGCAGCTTGGGACAGCTTATACCTGGGGCCAACGTCCTGACTTTC. Translating it yields CASSLGQLIPGANVLTF.